This TCR beta chain appears in the sequencing data of a study of Graves' ophthalmopathy and Graves' hyperthyroidism. Points from the study as a whole: Blood also contained most of the expanded thyroid clonotypes above 0.001 frequency. The model flagged ophthalmopathy progression at about 71% sensitivity and 72% to 80% specificity.

RNA served as the template for amplifying TCR beta CDR3 regions. Amplification began with first-round RT-PCR using HTBI primers, then second-round multiplex PCR was performed. TCRdb reprocessed the multiplex PCR reads with MiXCR, giving one entry per CDR3 protein. The profile covers under 800,000 distinct CDR3 sequences, with about 20% appearing a single time and about 6.6% taken by the ten largest. This clonotype showed up many times. Its antigen is not known. Hyperthyroidism patients, aged 18 to 65, were newly diagnosed, under 2 months' duration. The sample consisted of peripheral blood. This receptor was identified in a woman aged 18-29 years with stable Graves' hyperthyroidism. Some clones in this sample may be carry-over from other donors' samples.

The CDR3, as DNA: TGTGCCAGCACCGGGACTTTCTACGAGCAGTACTTC. Its protein product is CASTGTFYEQYF. V usage is TRBV2 and J usage is TRBJ2-7; D is possibly TRBD2 (6 bases). Germline CDR1 and CDR2: SNHLY and FYNNEI. This CDR3 has 12 amino acids. V lost 7 bases, J lost 3 bases, and 10 bases lay in between.